This is a list of T cell receptor beta chains from one sample in a study of CD8+CD57+ T cells in acquired aplastic anemia. TCRdb ran MiXCR on the reads and lists one entry per CDR3 protein. The profile shows approximately 300,000 distinct CDR3 sequences, roughly 53% of them singletons. The sample comprised sorted CD4+, CD8+, or CD8+CD57+ T cells (not recorded which) from PBMCs. The receptors were sampled from a human donor with aplastic anemia. Each CDR3 is given with its conserved first and last residue. A D gene is named only where the DNA matches it firmly. Only some rows state a clone size, as once, few, many or a class for expanded clones.

TRBV5-1	.	TRBJ2-3	.	CASSLRNDEQYF	TGCGCCAGCAGCCTCAGGAACGATGAGCAGTATTTT
TRBV29-1	.	TRBJ2-3	.	CSVEARGAPPTDTQYF	TGCAGCGTTGAAGCTCGTGGGGCCCCCCCCACAGATACGCAGTATTTT
TRBV7-9	TRBD1	TRBJ2-7	many	CASSSNRGPYEQYF	TGTGCCAGCAGCTCGAACAGGGGTCCCTACGAGCAGTACTTC
TRBV20-1	.	TRBJ2-6	.	CSAREADETNVLTF	TGCAGTGCTAGAGAGGCAGACGAAACCAACGTCCTGACTTTC
TRBV7-9	.	TRBJ1-2	.	CASSLGKGAGYGYTF	TGTGCCAGCAGCTTAGGGAAAGGCGCGGGTTATGGCTACACCTTC
TRBV15	TRBD2	TRBJ2-1	.	CATSRGTSGVYNEQFF	TGTGCCACCAGCAGGGGGACTAGCGGGGTCTACAATGAGCAGTTCTTC
TRBV5-1	TRBD1	TRBJ2-7	many	CASSPGTGRYEQYF	TGCGCCAGCAGCCCAGGGACAGGTCGGTACGAGCAGTACTTC
TRBV25-1	.	TRBJ2-5	few	CASSDALRGQDKETQYF	TGTGCCAGCAGTGACGCCCTCCGGGGACAAGATAAAGAGACCCAGTACTTC
TRBV25-1	TRBD2	TRBJ2-1	.	CASSEGMSPGLAGVPTNEQFF	TGTGCCAGCAGTGAGGGAATGAGTCCGGGTTTAGCGGGAGTCCCTACTAATGAGCAGTTCTTC
TRBV9	TRBD2	TRBJ2-1	once	CASSQNLGLAEYNEQFF	TGTGCCAGCAGCCAAAATCTGGGGCTAGCGGAGTACAATGAGCAGTTCTTC
TRBV3-1	.	TRBJ1-1	many	CASSQGTVNTEAFF	TGTGCCAGCAGCCAAGGGACCGTAAACACTGAAGCTTTCTTT
TRBV9	.	TRBJ2-3	.	CASSVVWGADTQYF	TGTGCCAGCAGCGTAGTGTGGGGGGCAGATACGCAGTATTTT
TRBV5-1	.	TRBJ2-2	.	CASSLSTNTGELFF	TGCGCCAGCAGCTTGAGTACTAACACCGGGGAGCTGTTTTTT
TRBV7-6	.	TRBJ2-7	many	CASSLQGPYEQYF	TGTGCCAGCAGCTTACAGGGTCCCTACGAGCAGTACTTC
TRBV10-3	TRBD1	TRBJ2-1	.	CATLLGQGGSYEQFF	TGTGCCACCCTCTTGGGACAGGGTGGATCCTATGAGCAGTTCTTC
TRBV20-1	.	TRBJ2-5	few	CSARDRAEETQYF	TGCAGTGCTAGAGATCGGGCGGAAGAGACCCAGTACTTC
TRBV7-2	.	TRBJ1-1	once	CASSRGGLRNTEAFF	TGTGCCAGCAGTAGAGGAGGGTTGCGGAACACTGAAGCTTTCTTT